This T cell receptor (beta chain) was captured by sequencing in a study of cytomegalovirus exposure and HLA in healthy donors. Study-wide results and limits: Associated with cytomegalovirus, according to the listing, were 150 to 200 TCR beta chains.

Trimming at V came to 5 bases and at J to 4 bases, leaving 13 bases not matched to a gene. Germline V gives CDR1 MNHEY, CDR2 SMNVEV (reference sequence). The CDR3 totals 17 residues. Nominal health characterized the donors when sampled, though unrecorded immune exposures were likely. This clone was counted a few times. Its target is not known. Use of 60 Vbeta and 13 Jbeta primers characterized the PCR. The table came from immunoSEQ multiplex PCR; TCRdb's copy has only in-frame clones and leaves some out. The profile covers about 130,000 clones, with about 80% appearing a single time and about 2% taken by the ten largest.

The specimen sequenced was PBMCs. The chain joins TRBV27 to TRBJ1-2, with 10 bases fitting TRBD1. The sequence derives from a young man in good health and CMV-seronegative. The CDR3 reads CASSPLTGGENVYGYTF. The DNA of the CDR3 is TGTGCCAGCAGTCCATTGACAGGGGGCGAGAATGTCTATGGCTACACCTTC.